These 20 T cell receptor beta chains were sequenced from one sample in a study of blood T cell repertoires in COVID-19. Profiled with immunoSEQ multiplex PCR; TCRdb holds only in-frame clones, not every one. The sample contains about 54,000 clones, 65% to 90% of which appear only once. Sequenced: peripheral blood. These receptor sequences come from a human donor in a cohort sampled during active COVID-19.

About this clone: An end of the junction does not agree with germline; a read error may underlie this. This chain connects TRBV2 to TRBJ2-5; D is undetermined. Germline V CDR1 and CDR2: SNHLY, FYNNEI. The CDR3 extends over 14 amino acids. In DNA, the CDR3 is TGTGCCAGCAGTGAGTTGGTAGTACAAGAGGCCCAGTACTTC. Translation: CASSELVVQEAQYF.

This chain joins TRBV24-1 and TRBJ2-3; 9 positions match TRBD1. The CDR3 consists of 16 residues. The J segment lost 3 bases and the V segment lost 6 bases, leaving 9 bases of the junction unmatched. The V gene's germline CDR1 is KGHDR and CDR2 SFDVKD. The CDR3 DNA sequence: TGTGCCACCAGTACTCACAGGGGGCGGTGGACAGATACGCAGTATTTT. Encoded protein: CATSTHRGRWTDTQYF.

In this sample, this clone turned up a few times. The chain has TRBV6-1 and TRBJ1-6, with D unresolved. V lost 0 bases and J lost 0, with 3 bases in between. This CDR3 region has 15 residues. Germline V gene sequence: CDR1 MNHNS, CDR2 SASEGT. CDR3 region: CASSEAFSYNSPLHF. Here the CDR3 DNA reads TGTGCCAGCAGTGAAGCCTTCTCCTATAATTCACCCCTCCACTTT.

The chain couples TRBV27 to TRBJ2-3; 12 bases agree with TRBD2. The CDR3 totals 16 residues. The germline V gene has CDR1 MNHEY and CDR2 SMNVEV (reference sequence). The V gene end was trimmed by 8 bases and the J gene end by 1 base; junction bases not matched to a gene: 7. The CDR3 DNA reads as TGTGCCAGCGGCCTAGCGGGAGGGCAGGGCACAGATACGCAGTATTTT. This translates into CASGLAGGQGTDTQYF.

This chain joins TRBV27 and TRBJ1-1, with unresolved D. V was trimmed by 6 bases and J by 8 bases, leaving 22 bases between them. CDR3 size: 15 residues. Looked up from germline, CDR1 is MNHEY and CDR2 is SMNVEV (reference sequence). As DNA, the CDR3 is TGTGCCAGCAGATTGTCACGAGCTGGCGGTGGCGAAGCTTTCTTT. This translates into CASRLSRAGGGEAFF.

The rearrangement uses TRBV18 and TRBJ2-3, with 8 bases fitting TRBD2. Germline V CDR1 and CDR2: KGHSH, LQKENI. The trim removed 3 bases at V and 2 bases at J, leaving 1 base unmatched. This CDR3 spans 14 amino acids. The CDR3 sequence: CASSPGLDTDTQYF. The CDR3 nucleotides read TGTGCCAGCTCACCGGGACTAGACACAGATACGCAGTATTTT.

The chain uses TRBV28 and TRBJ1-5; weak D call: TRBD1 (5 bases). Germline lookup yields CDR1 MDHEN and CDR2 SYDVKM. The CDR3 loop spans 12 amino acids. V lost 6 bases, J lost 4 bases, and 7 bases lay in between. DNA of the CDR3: TGTGCCAGCAGCTCAGGGAATCAGCCCCAGCATTTT. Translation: CASSSGNQPQHF.

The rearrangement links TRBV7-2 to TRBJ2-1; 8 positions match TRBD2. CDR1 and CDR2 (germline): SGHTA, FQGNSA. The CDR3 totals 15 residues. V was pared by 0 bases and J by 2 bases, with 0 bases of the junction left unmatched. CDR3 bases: TGTGCCAGCAGCTTAGCGGGACTAGCCTACAATGAGCAGTTCTTC. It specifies CASSLAGLAYNEQFF.

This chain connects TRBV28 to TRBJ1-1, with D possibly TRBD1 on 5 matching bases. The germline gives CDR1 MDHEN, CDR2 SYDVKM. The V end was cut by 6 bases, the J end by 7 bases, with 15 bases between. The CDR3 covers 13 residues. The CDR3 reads CASRIRVISEAFF. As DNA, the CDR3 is TGTGCCAGCAGAATCAGGGTTATTAGTGAAGCTTTCTTT.

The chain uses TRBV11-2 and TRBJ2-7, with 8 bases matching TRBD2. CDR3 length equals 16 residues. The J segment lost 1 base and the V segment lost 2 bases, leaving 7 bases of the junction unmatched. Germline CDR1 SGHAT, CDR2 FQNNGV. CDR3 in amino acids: CASSLYAAGESYEQYF. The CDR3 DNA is TGTGCCAGCAGCTTATACGCAGCGGGGGAATCCTACGAGCAGTACTTC.

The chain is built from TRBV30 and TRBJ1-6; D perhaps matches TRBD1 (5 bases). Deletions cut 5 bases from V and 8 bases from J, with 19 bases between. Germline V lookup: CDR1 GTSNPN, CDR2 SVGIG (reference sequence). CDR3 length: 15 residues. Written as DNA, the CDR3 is TGTGCCTGGTCTCCCGGGGGGGGGAGGGATTCACCCCTCCACTTT. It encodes CAWSPGGGRDSPLHF.

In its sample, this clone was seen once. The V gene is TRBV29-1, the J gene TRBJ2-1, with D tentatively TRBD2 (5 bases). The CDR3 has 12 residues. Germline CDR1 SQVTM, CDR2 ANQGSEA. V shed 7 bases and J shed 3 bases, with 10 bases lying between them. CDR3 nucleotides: TGCAGCGGAACCCGGGACTACAATGAGCAGTTCTTC. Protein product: CSGTRDYNEQFF.

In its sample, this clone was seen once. The CDR3, as DNA: TGTGCCAGCAGCAGGTCCGGGACAGGGCGCGAGCAGTACTTC. Amino acid sequence: CASSRSGTGREQYF. The chain employs TRBV9 and TRBJ2-7, with 9 nucleotides matching TRBD1. V lost 4 bases and J lost 6; bases outside the gene matches: 8. CDR3 size: 14 residues. Germline values: CDR1 SGDLS, CDR2 YYNGEE.

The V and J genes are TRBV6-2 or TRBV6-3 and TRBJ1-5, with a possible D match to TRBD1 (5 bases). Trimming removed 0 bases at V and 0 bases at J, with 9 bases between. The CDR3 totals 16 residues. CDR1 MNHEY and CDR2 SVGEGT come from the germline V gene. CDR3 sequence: CASSYSQGVSNQPQHF. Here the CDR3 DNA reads TGTGCCAGCAGTTACTCGCAGGGTGTTAGCAATCAGCCCCAGCATTTT.

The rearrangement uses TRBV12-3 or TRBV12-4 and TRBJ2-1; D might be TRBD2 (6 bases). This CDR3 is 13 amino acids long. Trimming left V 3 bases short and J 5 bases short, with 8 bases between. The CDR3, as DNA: TGTGCCAGCAGTTTTGGCGGGGACAATGAGCAGTTCTTC. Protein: CASSFGGDNEQFF.

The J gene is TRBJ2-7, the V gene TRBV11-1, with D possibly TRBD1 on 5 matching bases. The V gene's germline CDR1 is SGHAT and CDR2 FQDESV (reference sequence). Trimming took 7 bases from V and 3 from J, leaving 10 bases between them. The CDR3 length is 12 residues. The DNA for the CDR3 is TGTGCCAGCAAGGGGCGGAACTACGAGCAGTACTTC. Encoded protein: CASKGRNYEQYF.

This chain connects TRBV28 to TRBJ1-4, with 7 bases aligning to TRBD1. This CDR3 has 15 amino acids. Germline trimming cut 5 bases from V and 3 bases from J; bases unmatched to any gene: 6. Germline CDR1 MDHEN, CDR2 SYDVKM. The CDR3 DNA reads TGTGCCAGCAGTCCCGCAGGGGGATCTAATGAAAAACTGTTTTTT. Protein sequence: CASSPAGGSNEKLFF.

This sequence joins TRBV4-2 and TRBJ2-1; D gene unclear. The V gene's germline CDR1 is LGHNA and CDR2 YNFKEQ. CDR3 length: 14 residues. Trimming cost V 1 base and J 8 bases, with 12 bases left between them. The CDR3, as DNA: TGTGCCAGCAGCCAAGGCGCGACTGTATATGAGCAGTTCTTC. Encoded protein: CASSQGATVYEQFF.

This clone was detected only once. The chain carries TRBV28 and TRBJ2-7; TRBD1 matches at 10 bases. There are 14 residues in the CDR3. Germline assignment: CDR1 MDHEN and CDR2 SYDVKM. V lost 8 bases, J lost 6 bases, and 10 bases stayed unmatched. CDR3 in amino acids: CASLRGTGAGEQYF. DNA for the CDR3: TGTGCCAGCCTTCGGGGGACAGGGGCTGGCGAGCAGTACTTC. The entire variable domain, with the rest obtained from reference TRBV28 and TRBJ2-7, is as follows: DVKVTQSSRYLVKRTGEKVFLECVQDMDHENMFWYRQDPGLGLRLIYFSYDVKMKEKGDIPEGYSVSREKKERFSLILESASTNQTSMYLCASLRGTGAGEQYFGPGTRLTVT.

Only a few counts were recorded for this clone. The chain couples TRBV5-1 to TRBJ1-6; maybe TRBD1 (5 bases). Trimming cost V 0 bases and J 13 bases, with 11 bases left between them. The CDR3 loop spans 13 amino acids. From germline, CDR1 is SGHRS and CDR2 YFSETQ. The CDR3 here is CASSLGGLRPLHF. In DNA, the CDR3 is TGCGCCAGCAGCTTGGGGGGCCTTAGGCCCCTCCACTTT.